This TCR beta chain was captured by sequencing in a study of molecular identifiers for immune sequencing clone quantification. Germline V gives CDR1 LNHDA, CDR2 SQIVND (reference sequence). The CDR3 consists of 16 residues. About this clonotype itself: The antigen is undetermined. The germline gene is not matched at one end of the junction; a read error may be the cause.

General study points: Effector cells had over 98% of their molecules in clones above 20 RNA copies, while naive cells had under 1%.

For bulk TCR libraries, previously described methods and listed TCR primers were used. TCRdb re-analysed the PCR reads in MiXCR, keeping a single row per CDR3 protein. The sample holds approximately 35,000 distinct CDR3 sequences, about 18% seen once. Source material: naive CD8+ T cells from blood, with Jurkat cell RNA spiked in. The subset here: FACS-sorted CD8+CD4-CCR7+CD45RA+ naive T cells. This receptor was obtained from a human donor in good health. Some libraries in this study had Jurkat cell RNA spiked in. This chain uses TRBV19 with TRBJ2-2; possibly TRBD1 or TRBD2 for D (6 bases each). The CDR3 sequence is CASSTGVTGNTGELFF. CDR3 sequence (DNA): TGTGCCAGTAGTACGGGGGTCACAGGGAACACCGGAGAGCTGTTTTTT.